The 26 T cell receptor beta chains below all came from one sample that was sequenced in a study of CD8 T cells in Susac syndrome. RNA in amounts of about 0.5 to 1 ug was reverse transcribed with random hexamers. TCRdb reprocessed the immunoSEQ multiplex PCR reads with MiXCR, giving one entry per CDR3 protein. The table shows 350,000 to 550,000 distinct CDR3 sequences, with around 83% occurring only once. Sequencing used CD8+ T cells from PBMCs. All receptors derive from a human donor with multiple sclerosis.

This clonotype showed up just a few times. The chain combines TRBV6-1 with TRBJ2-2; 10 positions agree with TRBD1. Germline trimming cut 7 bases from V and 3 bases from J; bases unmatched to any gene: 5. The CDR3 runs to 15 residues. From germline, CDR1 is MNHNS and CDR2 SASEGT. The CDR3 coding sequence is TGTGCCAGCACCGATGGGACAGGGGACACCGGGGAGCTGTTTTTT. Translating gives CASTDGTGDTGELFF.

CDR3 in DNA: TGTGCCAGCAGCTTAGACAGGGAGAACACTGAAGCTTTCTTT. This encodes CASSLDRENTEAFF. The rearrangement links TRBV13 to TRBJ1-1, with D possibly matching TRBD1 (6 bases). This CDR3 comprises 14 residues. V lost 1 base, J lost 1 base, and 7 bases lay in between. Germline V lookup: CDR1 PRHDT, CDR2 FYEKMQ (reference sequence).

The chain uses TRBV30 and TRBJ1-1, with 10 bases fitting TRBD1. Unmatched junction bases numbered 7, after V lost 4 bases and J lost 5 bases. Germline V gives CDR1 GTSNPN, CDR2 SVGIG (reference sequence). This CDR3 region has 14 residues. The CDR3 DNA is TGTGCCTGGAAACCGGGACAGGGGAGTACTGAAGCTTTCTTT. Translation: CAWKPGQGSTEAFF.

This chain joins TRBV4-1 and TRBJ1-1; TRBD1 is a possible D gene (5 bases). V was shortened by 1 base and J by 7 bases, with 13 bases between the two germline ends. From germline, CDR1 is MGHRA and CDR2 YSYEKL. This CDR3 region has 14 residues. CDR3 sequence (DNA): TGCGCCAGCAGCCAAGCGCAGGGACTCAATGAAGCTTTCTTT. Translating it yields CASSQAQGLNEAFF.

V and J are TRBV24-1 and TRBJ1-5; 7 bases align to TRBD1. V lost 5 bases, J lost 3 bases, and 18 bases stayed unmatched. Germline V gene data show CDR1 as KGHDR and CDR2 as SFDVKD. CDR3 length equals 19 residues. Here the CDR3 reads CATSGPCPGGGINNQPQHF. The CDR3 nucleotides are TGTGCCACCAGTGGACCCTGCCCAGGGGGGGGGATCAACAATCAGCCCCAGCATTTT.

This chain joins TRBV6-4 and TRBJ2-2; no clear D gene. The CDR3 length is 14 residues. Germline loops: CDR1 MRHNA, CDR2 SNTAGT. V was clipped by 2 bases and J by 3 bases, with 7 bases between them. Written as DNA, the CDR3 is TGTGCCAGCAGTGACGGAAGGGACACCGGGGAGCTGTTTTTT. It encodes CASSDGRDTGELFF.

The chain has TRBV7-2 and TRBJ2-1; D not certain. There are 13 residues in the CDR3. Deletions cut 0 bases from V and 2 bases from J, with 2 bases between. Per the germline V gene, CDR1 is SGHTA and CDR2 is FQGNSA. CDR3 in amino acids: CASSLAAYNEQFF. The CDR3, as DNA: TGTGCCAGCAGCTTAGCCGCCTACAATGAGCAGTTCTTC.

This sequence joins TRBV6-5 and TRBJ2-1; the match to TRBD2 covers 7 bases. This CDR3 spans 13 amino acids. Germline-derived CDR1 and CDR2 are MNHEY and SVGAGI. The trim removed 8 bases at V and 8 bases at J, leaving 9 bases unmatched. Here the CDR3 DNA reads TGTGCCAGCTCCAAGTGGGGAGGGGATGAGCAGTTCTTC. It specifies CASSKWGGDEQFF.

J is TRBJ2-1 and V is TRBV5-6, with unresolved D. Per germline, CDR1 SGHDT and CDR2 YYEEEE. Deletions cut 0 bases from V and 8 bases from J, with 6 bases between. The CDR3 spans 12 residues. This CDR3 reads CASSLGPYEQFF. DNA for the CDR3: TGTGCCAGCAGCTTGGGGCCCTATGAGCAGTTCTTC.

V is TRBV6-2 or TRBV6-3 and J is TRBJ2-2, with D uncertain. Germline V gene data show CDR1 as MNHEY and CDR2 as SVGEGT. V was shortened by 0 bases and J by 6 bases, with 5 bases between the two germline ends. The CDR3 is 13 amino acids. The CDR3: CASSYSLPGELFF. DNA for the CDR3: TGTGCCAGCAGTTACTCGCTTCCCGGGGAGCTGTTTTTT.

The chain employs TRBV27 and TRBJ2-6, with D unresolved. V was clipped by 4 bases and J by 0 bases, with 7 bases between them. This CDR3 spans 15 amino acids. Germline assignment: CDR1 MNHEY and CDR2 SMNVEV (reference sequence). The CDR3 DNA reads as TGTGCCAGCAGTTCCTCAGGCTCTGGGGCCAACGTCCTGACTTTC. Translating it yields CASSSSGSGANVLTF.

The rearrangement joins TRBV5-4 to TRBJ2-5; D possibly corresponds to TRBD2 (6 bases). The germline V gene has CDR1 SGHNT and CDR2 YYREEE (reference sequence). The V gene lost 3 bases and the J gene lost 9 bases, with 18 bases spanning the gap. The CDR3 is 14 amino acids. This CDR3 reads CASSSRDSPRAQYF. The CDR3 coding sequence is TGTGCCAGCAGCTCCCGGGACTCACCCAGGGCCCAGTACTTC.

J is TRBJ2-7 and V is TRBV6-5, with TRBD2 matching over 7 bases. The CDR3 runs to 19 residues. In germline, CDR1 is MNHEY, CDR2 SVGAGI. Trimming cost V 4 bases and J 3 bases; bases outside gene matches: 21. The CDR3 DNA is TGTGCCAGCAGTTCATCTGAGACTAGCCCAACCCGCCCCATCTACGAGCAGTACTTC. It codes for CASSSSETSPTRPIYEQYF.

V gene TRBV24-1 combines with J gene TRBJ2-3; D unresolved. CDR1 and CDR2 from the germline V gene are KGHDR and SFDVKD. V shed 6 bases and J shed 6 bases, with 6 bases lying between them. The CDR3 is 11 residues long. The CDR3 sequence: CATSHKDTQYF. CDR3 coding DNA: TGTGCCACCAGTCACAAGGATACGCAGTATTTT.

This chain links TRBV7-6 with TRBJ2-7; 8 bases match TRBD1. V trimming: 6 bases; J trimming: 6 bases; junction bases outside the gene matches: 10. This CDR3 is built from 14 residues. In germline, CDR1 is SGHVS, CDR2 FNYEAQ. The CDR3 here is CASSLGGQGGEQYF. Here the CDR3 DNA reads TGTGCCAGCAGTCTAGGAGGACAGGGTGGCGAGCAGTACTTC.

This clonotype was detected once. The chain joins TRBV11-2 to TRBJ1-2; D ambiguous. V lost 0 bases to trimming and J lost 4 bases, with 3 bases between them. The CDR3 has 12 residues. CDR1 SGHAT and CDR2 FQNNGV come from the germline V gene. The CDR3 coding sequence is TGTGCCAGCAGCTTAGATCCCTATGGCTACACCTTC. Its protein product is CASSLDPYGYTF. The entire variable domain, with the rest obtained from reference TRBV11-2 and TRBJ1-2, is as follows: EAGVAQSPRYKIIEKRQSVAFWCNPISGHATLYWYQQILGQGPKLLIQFQNNGVVDDSQLPKDRFSAERLKGVDSTLKIQPAKLEDSAVYLCASSLDPYGYTFGSGTRLTVV.

This clonotype was counted a few times. CDR3 sequence: CASSFDSQETQYF. The CDR3 bases are TGTGCCAGCAGCTTTGACAGCCAAGAGACCCAGTACTTC. The genes are TRBV13 and TRBJ2-5; TRBD1 might be the D (5 bases). V gave up 3 bases and J gave up 1 base, with 6 bases separating them. Germline V CDR1 and CDR2: PRHDT, FYEKMQ (reference sequence). The CDR3 runs 13 residues.

This chain uses TRBV2 with TRBJ1-2; TRBD1 agrees at 8 bases. CDR1 and CDR2 (germline): SNHLY, FYNNEI. The length of the CDR3 is 18 residues. J gave up 3 bases and V 4 bases, and 16 bases lay outside the gene matches. CDR3 sequence (DNA): TGTGCCAGCAGTGGGCATAAGGACAGGGAGGACCAGGACTATGGCTACACCTTC. Translated: CASSGHKDREDQDYGYTF.

The gene calls are TRBV28 and TRBJ2-7; no reliable D call. Germline V gives CDR1 MDHEN, CDR2 SYDVKM. The CDR3 covers 15 residues. The V and J ends lost 3 bases and 3 bases respectively, with 15 bases between them. In nucleotides, the CDR3 is TGTGCCAGCAGTTTTATGGTTGACCGAAGCTACGAGCAGTACTTC. It yields the protein CASSFMVDRSYEQYF.

This chain connects TRBV11-2 to TRBJ2-7, with D perhaps given as TRBD1 or TRBD2 (5 bases each). Trimming pared 5 bases from V and 3 bases from J, leaving 17 bases between. The V gene's germline CDR1 is SGHAT and CDR2 FQNNGV. The CDR3 loop spans 15 amino acids. The CDR3 sequence is CASSLSWDGDYEQYF. In DNA form, the CDR3 reads TGTGCCAGCAGCCTTTCGTGGGACGGAGACTACGAGCAGTACTTC.

The chain is built from TRBV27 and TRBJ1-1; 7 bases are a match to TRBD1. Trimming took 2 bases from V and 4 from J; bases not matched to a gene: 7. The CDR3 covers 15 residues. Germline-derived CDR1 and CDR2 are MNHEY and SMNVEV (reference sequence). This CDR3 reads CASSLGAGGSTEAFF. As DNA, the CDR3 is TGTGCCAGCAGTTTAGGGGCAGGGGGTAGCACTGAAGCTTTCTTT.

This clonotype was seen once. CDR3 nucleotides: TGTGCCAGCAGCCAAGGATTACGCAGCCCACGCGCGCCCCAGCATTTT. Amino acids: CASSQGLRSPRAPQHF. The chain joins TRBV3-1 to TRBJ1-5; D not certain. The CDR3 loop spans 16 amino acids. Germline V gene sequence: CDR1 LGHDT, CDR2 YNNKEL (reference sequence). Deletions cut 1 base from V and 9 bases from J, with 19 bases between.

V gene TRBV20-1 combines with J gene TRBJ2-3; D is possibly TRBD1 (5 bases). This CDR3 has 17 residues. Germline V lookup: CDR1 DFQATT, CDR2 SNEGSKA (reference sequence). Trimming took 0 bases from V and 1 from J, leaving 17 bases between them. CDR3 loop: CSARDSGRARGTDTQYF. As DNA, the CDR3 is TGCAGTGCTAGAGACTCCGGCAGGGCAAGGGGCACAGATACGCAGTATTTT.

The chain has TRBV5-4 and TRBJ2-7; possibly TRBD2 for D (6 bases). Germline V gene lookup returns CDR1 SGHNT and CDR2 YYREEE (reference sequence). The V end was cut by 3 bases, the J end by 3 bases, with 13 bases between. The CDR3 length is 14 residues. DNA for the CDR3: TGTGCCAGCAGCTCTGGGGGAGGAAACTACGAGCAGTACTTC. It yields the protein CASSSGGGNYEQYF.

The CDR3 sequence is CAAGTSGRVYNEQFF. The CDR3 nucleotides read TGTGCCGCCGGGACTAGCGGGAGGGTCTACAATGAGCAGTTCTTC. The chain carries TRBV7-2 and TRBJ2-1, with TRBD2 matching over 16 bases. The germline V gene has CDR1 SGHTA and CDR2 FQGNSA. Unmatched junction bases numbered 4, after V lost 11 bases and J lost 3 bases. There are 15 residues in the CDR3.

The chain combines TRBV10-3 with TRBJ2-7; weak D call: TRBD1 (5 bases). The CDR3 has 12 residues. Trimming shortened V by 10 bases and J by 5 bases, and 15 bases separated the two germline ends. Germline values: CDR1 ENHRY, CDR2 SYGVKD. The CDR3 bases are TGTGCCACACTTGGCAGGGCGCACGAGCAGTACTTC. Its translation: CATLGRAHEQYF.